One sample yielded the 13 T cell receptor beta chains listed below, sequenced in a study of blood T cell repertoires in COVID-19. Libraries were prepared by immunoSEQ multiplex PCR; TCRdb keeps only in-frame clonotypes and omits some of them. The sample has a few hundred thousand clones, 80% to 95% seen once. Sequencing used PBMCs or T cells enriched from blood (not recorded which). These TCRs come from a middle-aged woman who had been exposed to COVID-19.

The V gene is TRBV24-1, the J gene TRBJ1-2, with D possibly TRBD1 on 6 matching bases. Germline CDR1 reads KGHDR; CDR2 reads SFDVKD. Between the trimmed V and J ends, which lost 4 bases and 7 bases, there was a span of 12 bases. The CDR3 is made up of 13 amino acids. Here the CDR3 DNA reads TGTGCCACCAGTGACAACCAGGGGATTGGCTACACCTTC. Residues: CATSDNQGIGYTF.

The gene calls are TRBV5-1 and TRBJ2-3, with 9 bases aligning to TRBD1. Germline-derived CDR1 and CDR2 are SGHRS and YFSETQ. V dropped 2 bases and J dropped 4; count of bases not matched to a gene: 20. This CDR3 contains 20 residues. The CDR3: CASSFILPGTGYAGADTQYF. The CDR3, as DNA: TGCGCCAGCAGCTTTATCCTCCCCGGGACAGGGTATGCCGGGGCAGATACGCAGTATTTT.

The V call is TRBV6-5, the J call TRBJ1-1; D not resolved. CDR3 length: 16 amino acids. Germline V gene sequence: CDR1 MNHEY, CDR2 SVGAGI. The V gene lost 2 bases and the J gene lost 11 bases, with 24 bases spanning the gap. This CDR3 is CASSYTASGPTRRAFF. CDR3 coding DNA: TGTGCCAGCAGTTACACTGCTAGCGGACCAACTCGGAGGGCTTTCTTT.

V gene TRBV27 combines with J gene TRBJ1-2; D is unclear. This CDR3 contains 13 residues. In germline, CDR1 is MNHEY, CDR2 SMNVEV (reference sequence). V was cut by 3 bases and J by 2 bases, with 7 bases left in between. CDR3 in amino acids: CASSLHSNYGYTF. As DNA, the CDR3 is TGTGCCAGCAGTTTGCACAGCAACTATGGCTACACCTTC.

The V gene is TRBV9, the J gene TRBJ1-3, with 12 bases fitting TRBD1. The junction had 15 bases not matched to a gene; V was cut back by 3 bases and J by 5 bases. CDR1 is SGDLS, CDR2 YYNGEE, per germline. The CDR3 loop spans 19 amino acids. In DNA, the CDR3 is TGTGCCAGCAGCGCGCACGATGGAGGGGGACAGGGGGCAAGAAACACCATATATTTT. Amino acids: CASSAHDGGGQGARNTIYF.

The genes are TRBV4-1 and TRBJ1-6; no definite D call. Germline V gene lookup returns CDR1 MGHRA and CDR2 YSYEKL. The germline V and J ends were trimmed by 1 base and 9 bases, with 16 bases remaining between them. The CDR3 is 16 amino acids. The CDR3 here is CASSQVGRQSSSPLHF. The CDR3 DNA follows: TGCGCCAGCAGCCAAGTTGGGAGACAATCGAGTTCACCCCTCCACTTT.

This chain uses TRBV6-5 with TRBJ2-7; 8 bases agree with TRBD1. With 0 bases clipped from V and 4 bases from J, the junction kept 5 bases outside the gene matches. The germline V gene has CDR1 MNHEY and CDR2 SVGAGI. The CDR3 has 15 residues. CDR3 sequence (DNA): TGTGCCAGCAGTTACTCCGGGACAGGCGTATACGAGCAGTACTTC. It translates to CASSYSGTGVYEQYF.

The chain has TRBV14 and TRBJ1-1; 8 nucleotides align to TRBD1. CDR3 length equals 15 residues. Germline V gene lookup returns CDR1 SGHDN and CDR2 FVKESK. The J segment lost 2 bases and the V segment lost 2 bases, leaving 4 bases of the junction unmatched. In DNA, the CDR3 is TGTGCCAGCAGCCAACGGACAGGGTTCAACACTGAAGCTTTCTTT. It is translated as CASSQRTGFNTEAFF.

The chain uses TRBV15 and TRBJ1-1; D remains ambiguous. Trimming removed 6 bases at V and 4 bases at J, with 12 bases between. Germline CDR1 and CDR2: LNHNV and YYDKDF (reference sequence). This CDR3 spans 13 amino acids. In DNA, the CDR3 is TGTGCCACCAGTCTCTCAAGCTTCACTGAAGCTTTCTTT. Translating gives CATSLSSFTEAFF.

This rearrangement joins TRBV5-5 to TRBJ1-5, with D tentatively TRBD1 (5 bases). V lost 0 bases and J lost 4, with 11 bases in between. Germline V gives CDR1 SGHKS, CDR2 YYEKEE (reference sequence). This CDR3 has 15 residues. In nucleotides, the CDR3 is TGTGCCAGCAGCTTGGATCAGGGTAGAAATCAGCCCCAGCATTTT. Residues: CASSLDQGRNQPQHF.

The V and J genes are TRBV11-3 and TRBJ2-1, with a possible D match to TRBD2 (7 bases). The CDR3 runs 13 residues. Trimming pared 6 bases from V and 9 bases from J, leaving 15 bases between. Germline-derived CDR1 and CDR2 are SGHNT and YENEEA. CDR3 coding DNA: TGTGCCAGCAGTTCGAGGGGGGAGGGTGAGCAGTTCTTC. Translation: CASSSRGEGEQFF.

This chain links TRBV9 with TRBJ1-1; D unclear. From germline, CDR1 is SGDLS and CDR2 YYNGEE. Trimming shortened V by 0 bases and J by 1 base, and 13 bases separated the two germline ends. The CDR3 extends over 16 amino acids. The CDR3 here is CASSVGSVVPNTEAFF. The CDR3 coding sequence is TGTGCCAGCAGCGTAGGTTCGGTGGTGCCGAACACTGAAGCTTTCTTT.

The chain carries TRBV4-3 and TRBJ2-7; TRBD2 agrees at 10 bases. The CDR3 runs to 16 residues. With V trimmed by 0 bases and J by 2 bases, 4 bases remained unmatched. Per the germline V gene, CDR1 is LGHNA and CDR2 is YSLEER. The CDR3 nucleotides read TGCGCCAGCAGCCAAGACCCCACTAGCGGGACCTACGAGCAGTACTTC. Translating gives CASSQDPTSGTYEQYF.